The rows below give T cell receptor beta chains drawn from one sample of a study of monozygotic twins with inflammatory bowel disease. TCRdb re-called the 5' RACE reads; every CDR3 protein appears as one record, without DNA. This sample's clone table lists around 380,000 distinct CDR3 sequences. Sequenced sample: blood. These receptors originate from a human donor with ulcerative colitis or Crohn's disease, or a healthy co-twin of an affected twin (not recorded which). Both conserved end residues are part of each CDR3.

v_call	j_call	cdr3_aa
TRBV27	TRBJ2-2	CASSLVGGRIGELFF
TRBV7-2	TRBJ1-2	CASSASQGGKGYTF
TRBV5-1	TRBJ2-1	CASSPGLAPSYNEQFF
TRBV10-2	TRBJ1-5	CASSESRGVSNQPQHF
TRBV7-2	TRBJ2-7	CASSTEDTRVPGLAGGRFREQYF
TRBV30	TRBJ2-7	CAWNYGAGLYEQYF
TRBV6-2/TRBV6-3	TRBJ2-1	CASAGGFYNEQFF
TRBV3-1	TRBJ2-3	CASSQASRTGEFKQYF
TRBV29-1	TRBJ2-5	CSVDGTSVFHQETQYF
TRBV20-1	TRBJ2-5	CSARAPGAGGETQYF
TRBV5-1	TRBJ2-5	CASSSTGGEETQYF
TRBV3-1	TRBJ1-6	CATARGTNNSPLHF
TRBV28	TRBJ2-7	CASSTGQGAGEQYF
TRBV5-1	TRBJ2-1	CASIPGLATYNEQFF
TRBV29-1	TRBJ2-7	CSVEWGYEQYF
TRBV29-1	TRBJ1-2	CSVEGGWDGYTF
TRBV2	TRBJ1-5	CASTGWVQYNQPQHF
TRBV29-1	TRBJ1-1	CSVGQGPNTEAFF
TRBV18	TRBJ2-3	CASSPLPGLAGVSTDTQYF
TRBV6-5	TRBJ1-6	CASSYSQGLSNSPLHF
TRBV20-1	TRBJ2-3	CSAQAGVGTDTQYF
TRBV6-5	TRBJ2-1	CASSYAKAQRTYNEQFF
TRBV7-2	TRBJ2-5	CASSHRHSRETQYF
TRBV23-1	TRBJ2-7	CASSPSEGASYEQYF
TRBV20-1	TRBJ1-5	CSANKGSDQPQHF
TRBV12-3/TRBV12-4	TRBJ2-1	CASSLKVPGDEQFF
TRBV5-1	TRBJ2-7	CASSLGSGGPQYEQYF
TRBV5-1	TRBJ1-2	CASSLASAVDRRVNYGYTF
TRBV20-1	TRBJ2-7	CSADTGSFFYEQYF
TRBV6-5	TRBJ1-2	CASSHLQGDGYTF
TRBV18	TRBJ1-5	CASSPGQGAGNQPQHF
TRBV10-2	TRBJ2-3	CASGDFQGHTQYF